One sample yielded the 20 T cell receptor beta chains listed below, sequenced in a study of response to subunit inactivated influenza vaccine. From the RT-PCR reads, TCRdb called clonotypes with MiXCR, one entry per CDR3 protein. The profile shows hundreds of thousands of distinct CDR3 sequences, 25% of them singletons. The specimen comprised CD4+ T cells sorted from PBMCs, sampled about 5 days after vaccination. The source of these receptors is a man aged 45 to 65 who received an inactivated influenza vaccine.

The CDR3 sequence is CASSLTFQETQYF. The CDR3 DNA follows: TGCGCCAGCAGCTTGACTTTTCAAGAGACCCAGTACTTC. The chain links TRBV5-1 to TRBJ2-5; no firm D call. This CDR3 is 13 amino acids long. The V gene's germline CDR1 is SGHRS and CDR2 YFSETQ. With 1 base removed from V and 2 bases from J, the gap between germline ends came to 6 bases. Based on the CDR3 plus reference TRBV5-1 and TRBJ2-5, the full variable domain is KAGVTQTPRYLIKTRGQQVTLSCSPISGHRSVSWYQQTPGQGLQFLFEYFSETQRNKGNFPGRFSGRQFSNSRSEMNVSTLELGDSALYLCASSLTFQETQYFGPGTRLLVL.

Notes on this clonotype: It may be a read error: a sequence one base away is much more abundant. V usage is TRBV29-1 and J usage is TRBJ2-1; tentatively, D is TRBD1 (6 bases). Germline V gene data show CDR1 as SQVTM and CDR2 as ANQGSEA. This CDR3 contains 13 residues. The V end was cut by 6 bases, the J end by 3 bases, with 12 bases between. CDR3 DNA sequence: TGCAGCGTCTACGGACAGAGCTACAATGAGCAGTTCTTC. This gives the protein CSVYGQSYNEQFF.

This clonotype showed up just a few times. This chain joins TRBV5-1 and TRBJ2-5; TRBD1 matches at 9 bases. Per the germline V gene, CDR1 is SGHRS and CDR2 is YFSETQ. The length of the CDR3 is 14 residues. V was clipped by 7 bases and J by 5 bases; unmatched bases: 9. The CDR3 loop is CASGRGQGSETQYF. The CDR3 DNA follows: TGCGCCAGCGGTCGGGGACAGGGCTCGGAGACCCAGTACTTC.

The V and J genes are TRBV19 and TRBJ1-1, with 9 bases matching TRBD1. V shed 6 bases and J 5 bases; nucleotides not matched to a gene: 7. The CDR3 consists of 14 residues. The V gene's germline CDR1 is LNHDA and CDR2 SQIVND (reference sequence). The CDR3 DNA sequence: TGTGCCAGTAGAGCACAGGGGGCGAAGACTGAAGCTTTCTTT. Its translation is CASRAQGAKTEAFF.

V usage is TRBV5-1 and J usage is TRBJ2-1; TRBD2 is a possible D gene (7 bases). Germline V gene sequence: CDR1 SGHRS, CDR2 YFSETQ. The CDR3 is 12 amino acids. Deletions cut 0 bases from V and 12 bases from J, with 10 bases between. In nucleotides, the CDR3 is TGCGCCAGCAGCTTGGATAGGGGGGGGCAGTTCTTC. The encoded protein is CASSLDRGGQFF.

This clonotype was seen a few times. This CDR3 reads CATSDPVGTDTQYF. CDR3 coding DNA: TGTGCCACCAGTGACCCCGTCGGCACAGATACGCAGTATTTT. The V and J genes are TRBV24-1 and TRBJ2-3, with D unclear. Germline CDR1 KGHDR, CDR2 SFDVKD. The CDR3 loop spans 14 amino acids. The V end was cut by 4 bases, the J end by 1 base, with 8 bases between.

This clonotype was observed a handful of times. The genes are TRBV4-2 and TRBJ1-5; 8 nucleotides match TRBD1. Looked up from germline, CDR1 is LGHNA and CDR2 is YNFKEQ. This CDR3 is built from 16 residues. V lost 2 bases to trimming and J lost 3 bases; unmatched junction nucleotides: 6. The CDR3: CASSQHGQGNNQPQHF. The CDR3 bases are TGTGCCAGCAGCCAACACGGACAGGGCAACAATCAGCCCCAGCATTTT.

This chain joins TRBV6-5 and TRBJ2-1; D may be TRBD1 or TRBD2 (6 bases each). The CDR3 length is 15 residues. The germline V gene encodes CDR1 MNHEY and CDR2 SVGAGI. V lost 5 bases, J lost 8 bases, and 19 bases lay in between. The CDR3 is CASSNLGGVSYEQFF. The CDR3 DNA reads as TGTGCCAGCAGTAATCTCGGGGGCGTGAGTTATGAGCAGTTCTTC.

The sample holds a few counts of this clonotype. The chain recombines TRBV7-6 with TRBJ2-5, with 13 nucleotides matching TRBD2. Germline V lookup: CDR1 SGHVS, CDR2 FNYEAQ. This CDR3 comprises 19 residues. The junction had 13 bases not matched to a gene; V was cut back by 6 bases and J by 0 bases. The CDR3 DNA sequence: TGTGCCAGCAGTTCCCGGACTAGCGGGAGTAGGGCCTACCAAGAGACCCAGTACTTC. Protein: CASSSRTSGSRAYQETQYF.

The chain recombines TRBV11-2 with TRBJ2-1, with 9 nucleotides matching TRBD2. The CDR3 sequence is 18 residues long. J gave up 5 bases and V 4 bases, and 15 bases lay outside the gene matches. CDR1 and CDR2 from the germline V gene are SGHAT and FQNNGV. CDR3 residues: CASSSSQLGTSIHNEQFF. CDR3 bases: TGTGCCAGCAGCTCCTCCCAATTAGGGACTAGCATCCACAATGAGCAGTTCTTC.

This clonotype showed up just a few times. The rearrangement joins TRBV6-2 or TRBV6-3 to TRBJ1-3, with D possibly being TRBD1 (6 bases). CDR1 MNHEY and CDR2 SVGEGT come from the germline V gene. The V end was cut by 6 bases, the J end by 2 bases, with 14 bases between. The CDR3 runs 15 residues. DNA for the CDR3: TGTGCCAGCAGCGACACAGGGTCTACTGGAAACACCATATATTTT. It specifies CASSDTGSTGNTIYF.

J is TRBJ2-5 and V is TRBV24-1; D possibly uses TRBD1 or TRBD2 (5 bases each). The CDR3 runs 16 residues. The germline gives CDR1 KGHDR, CDR2 SFDVKD. V lost 0 bases and J 0 bases, leaving 10 bases between the germline ends. The CDR3 here is CATSDLQGTDQETQYF. The CDR3 DNA follows: TGTGCCACCAGTGATTTGCAAGGGACGGACCAAGAGACCCAGTACTTC.

The rearrangement links TRBV9 to TRBJ2-7; D gene ambiguous. Trimming removed 3 bases from V and 3 bases from J, with 13 bases in between. The CDR3 covers 14 residues. CDR1 is SGDLS and CDR2 is YYNGEE in the germline V gene. CDR3 sequence reads: CASSAVPGVYEQYF. For the CDR3, the DNA is TGTGCCAGCAGCGCTGTACCCGGCGTCTACGAGCAGTACTTC.

This clonotype was observed a handful of times. The chain recombines TRBV20-1 with TRBJ2-7; perhaps TRBD2 as D (6 bases). V dropped 5 bases and J dropped 2 bases, with 16 bases sitting between them. This CDR3 has 14 amino acids. Germline V gene sequence: CDR1 DFQATT, CDR2 SNEGSKA (reference sequence). CDR3 in amino acids: CSASSGSGPYEQYF. As DNA, the CDR3 is TGCAGTGCTTCCTCAGGTAGCGGCCCCTACGAGCAGTACTTC.

This clonotype was counted only a few times. The CDR3 DNA reads as TGTGCCACCTGCCCTGCGACAGGGGGGACCCAGTACTTC. This translates into CATCPATGGTQYF. This chain uses TRBV6-1 with TRBJ2-5, with 9 bases aligning to TRBD1. Germline values: CDR1 MNHNS, CDR2 SASEGT. The CDR3 is made up of 13 amino acids. The trim removed 10 bases at V and 7 bases at J, leaving 10 bases unmatched.

The sample holds a few counts of this clonotype. The chain has TRBV10-3 and TRBJ2-3; D assignment may be TRBD1 or TRBD2 (6 bases each). Germline V lookup: CDR1 ENHRY, CDR2 SYGVKD. Trimming took 7 bases from V and 3 from J, leaving 14 bases between them. CDR3 length: 14 amino acids. CDR3 coding DNA: TGTGCCATCAACAAAGGGGGGTCAACAGATACGCAGTATTTT. Its translation is CAINKGGSTDTQYF.

The chain has TRBV7-9 and TRBJ1-4, with D perhaps TRBD1 (5 bases). Trimming took off 8 bases at V and 3 bases at J, with 13 bases between the two ends. Germline values: CDR1 SEHNR, CDR2 FQNEAQ (reference sequence). The CDR3 loop spans 14 amino acids. In nucleotides, the CDR3 is TGTGCCAGCTCCCAAGGGGCGGCTAATGAAAAACTGTTTTTT. This encodes CASSQGAANEKLFF.

This chain links TRBV12-3 or TRBV12-4 with TRBJ1-1; D is perhaps TRBD1 (6 bases). The CDR3 spans 14 residues. Trimming shortened V by 6 bases and J by 7 bases, and 18 bases separated the two germline ends. CDR3 bases: TGTGCCAGCAGCCTGGAGGGGGGACCCCATGAAGCTTTCTTT. Its protein is CASSLEGGPHEAFF.

This clonotype was counted only a few times. The CDR3 region has the DNA TGTGCCAGCAGTATCCTGATGAACACTGAAGCTTTCTTT. Translated: CASSILMNTEAFF. This chain links TRBV12-3 or TRBV12-4 with TRBJ1-1, with no clear D. Trimming took off 5 bases at V and 0 bases at J, with 7 bases between the two ends. The CDR3 length is 13 residues.

As regards this clonotype: A much larger clone sits a single nucleotide away, making a read error possible. V and J are TRBV10-3 and TRBJ2-5; 7 nucleotides line up with TRBD1. The CDR3 runs 14 residues. The ends lost 10 bases at V and 1 base at J; junction bases unmatched: 9. Germline V lookup: CDR1 ENHRY, CDR2 SYGVKD. CDR3 sequence (DNA): TGTGCCACCAGCGCCGGGACAGCCCAAGAGACCCAGTACTTC. This encodes CATSAGTAQETQYF.